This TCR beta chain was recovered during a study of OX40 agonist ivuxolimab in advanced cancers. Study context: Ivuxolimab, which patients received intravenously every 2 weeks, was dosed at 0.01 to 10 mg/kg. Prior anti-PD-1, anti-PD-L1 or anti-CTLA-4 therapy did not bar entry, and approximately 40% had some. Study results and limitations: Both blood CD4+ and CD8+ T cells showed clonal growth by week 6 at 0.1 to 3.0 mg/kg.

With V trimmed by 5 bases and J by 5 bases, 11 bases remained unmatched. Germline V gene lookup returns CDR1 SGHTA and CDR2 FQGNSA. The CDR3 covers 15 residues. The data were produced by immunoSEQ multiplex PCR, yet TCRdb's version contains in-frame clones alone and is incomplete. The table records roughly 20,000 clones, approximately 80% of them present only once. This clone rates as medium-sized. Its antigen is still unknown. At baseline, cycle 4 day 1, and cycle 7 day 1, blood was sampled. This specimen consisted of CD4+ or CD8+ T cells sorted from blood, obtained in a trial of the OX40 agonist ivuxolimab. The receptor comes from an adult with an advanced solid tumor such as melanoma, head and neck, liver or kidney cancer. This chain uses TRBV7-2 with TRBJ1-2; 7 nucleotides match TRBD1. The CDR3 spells CASSPGTALTYGYTF. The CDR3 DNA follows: TGTGCCAGCAGCCCGGGGACAGCCCTCACGTATGGCTACACCTTC.